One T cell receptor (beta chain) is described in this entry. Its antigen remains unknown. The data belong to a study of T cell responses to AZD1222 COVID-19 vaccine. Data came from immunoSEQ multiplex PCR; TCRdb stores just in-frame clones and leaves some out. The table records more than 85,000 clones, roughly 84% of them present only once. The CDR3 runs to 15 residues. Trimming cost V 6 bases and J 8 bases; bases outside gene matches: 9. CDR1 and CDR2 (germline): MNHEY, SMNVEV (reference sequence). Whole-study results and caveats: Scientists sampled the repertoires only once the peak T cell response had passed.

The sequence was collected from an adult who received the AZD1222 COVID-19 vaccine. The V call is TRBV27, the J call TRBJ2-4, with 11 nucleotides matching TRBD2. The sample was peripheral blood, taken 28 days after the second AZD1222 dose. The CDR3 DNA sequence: TGTGCCAGCAGCGAGCTAGCGGGGGGCCGGTACATTCAGTACTTC. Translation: CASSELAGGRYIQYF.